What follows are 32 T cell receptor beta chains derived from one specimen sequenced in a study of beta chain features in type 1 diabetes. The authors reverse transcribed all of the isolated RNA, so sequencing captured expressed TCRB transcripts. Libraries were prepared by immunoSEQ multiplex PCR; TCRdb keeps only in-frame clonotypes and omits some of them. Seen here are under 200,000 clones, approximately 10% observed once, and the top ten hold roughly 0.45%. No cognate antigen is known for these TCRs. Whole-study findings and limits: Type 1 diabetes patients had moderately but significantly shorter TCRB CDR3s in all four CD4+ subsets.

Sequenced: central memory CD4+ T cells from blood. These TCRs come from a man in his thirties or forties with type 1 diabetes.

There are a few counts of this clone. The chain has TRBV5-6 and TRBJ2-5; no reliable D call. Deletions cut 5 bases from V and 5 bases from J, with 16 bases between. The CDR3 runs to 14 residues. Germline V gene data show CDR1 as SGHDT and CDR2 as YYEEEE. CDR3 nucleotides: TGTGCCAGCAGTCTCCCGGTGGGCCGGGAGACCCAGTACTTC. Translating gives CASSLPVGRETQYF.

The CDR3 loop is CASTAYSSYNEQFF. The CDR3 DNA follows: TGTGCCAGCACTGCGTACAGCTCCTACAATGAGCAGTTCTTC. The chain combines TRBV2 with TRBJ2-1; no clear D gene. V was cut by 7 bases and J by 0 bases, with 10 bases left in between. Germline-derived CDR1 and CDR2 are SNHLY and FYNNEI. The CDR3 is made up of 14 amino acids. The complete variable domain, with remaining parts taken from reference TRBV2 and TRBJ2-1, reads EPEVTQTPSHQVTQMGQEVILRCVPISNHLYFYWYRQILGQKVEFLVSFYNNEISEKSEIFDDQFSVERPDGSNFTLKIRSTKLEDSAMYFCASTAYSSYNEQFFGPGTRLTVL.

V and J are TRBV19 and TRBJ1-5; 7 bases are shared with TRBD1. CDR1 and CDR2 (germline): LNHDA, SQIVND (reference sequence). The CDR3 consists of 13 residues. V lost 9 bases and J lost 7; bases outside the gene matches: 9. As DNA, the CDR3 is TGTGCCAGCAGACAGGGAGAGGGGCAGCCCCAGCATTTT. Amino acids: CASRQGEGQPQHF.

The sample holds a few counts of this clone. The chain recombines TRBV2 with TRBJ2-1; 8 bases are shared with TRBD2. The CDR3 is made up of 16 amino acids. CDR1 and CDR2 (germline): SNHLY, FYNNEI. V lost 7 bases and J lost 6; bases outside the gene matches: 14. The CDR3 DNA reads as TGTGCCAGCAACGACGGGAGGGCCATAAGGGGCAATGAGCAGTTCTTC. Protein: CASNDGRAIRGNEQFF.

The chain has TRBV11-2 and TRBJ2-2; possible D gene TRBD2, 6 bases. Germline assignment: CDR1 SGHAT and CDR2 FQNNGV. The CDR3 runs 17 residues. V lost 5 bases and J lost 0, with 16 bases in between. The CDR3 region has the DNA TGTGCCAGCAGCCACGAAGGAGGGCGGGCGAACACCGGGGAGCTGTTTTTT. It codes for CASSHEGGRANTGELFF.

The gene calls are TRBV7-3 and TRBJ2-1; 9 bases fit TRBD2. Germline V gene data show CDR1 as SGHTA and CDR2 as FQGTGA. This CDR3 spans 14 amino acids. The V gene end was trimmed by 5 bases and the J gene end by 7 bases; junction bases not matched to a gene: 6. CDR3: CASSPMTSGNEQFF. The DNA of the CDR3 is TGTGCCAGCAGCCCCATGACTAGCGGAAATGAGCAGTTCTTC.

This chain connects TRBV7-9 to TRBJ2-2; 8 bases map to TRBD1. Trimming took 5 bases from V and 4 from J; bases not matched to a gene: 6. CDR1 and CDR2 (germline): SEHNR, FQNEAQ (reference sequence). The CDR3 has 15 residues. The CDR3 here is CASSLRGPSTGELFF. In nucleotides, the CDR3 is TGTGCCAGCAGCCTCAGGGGGCCGAGCACCGGGGAGCTGTTTTTT.

The rearrangement joins TRBV7-2 to TRBJ1-4, with unresolved D. V was trimmed by 5 bases and J by 0 bases, leaving 7 bases between them. Germline V gives CDR1 SGHTA, CDR2 FQGNSA. The CDR3 totals 14 residues. The CDR3 sequence: CASSPHTTNEKLFF. The CDR3 DNA reads TGTGCCAGCAGCCCTCACACAACTAATGAAAAACTGTTTTTT.

The chain recombines TRBV18 with TRBJ2-7; 7 bases line up with TRBD1. Germline CDR1 and CDR2: KGHSH and LQKENI. J gave up 2 bases and V 6 bases, and 13 bases lay outside the gene matches. The CDR3 has 16 amino acids. CDR3 sequence (DNA): TGTGCCAGCTCCCGATACGGGGACAGCGGAACCTACGAGCAGTACTTC. It encodes CASSRYGDSGTYEQYF.

This clone was recorded a few times. J is TRBJ1-5 and V is TRBV19, with 9 positions matching TRBD1. The CDR3 runs 16 residues. With V trimmed by 7 bases and J by 4 bases, 11 bases remained unmatched. Germline V gene sequence: CDR1 LNHDA, CDR2 SQIVND (reference sequence). The DNA for the CDR3 is TGTGCCAGTAAGTTTTTCGGACAGGGGTATAATCAGCCCCAGCATTTT. Translating it yields CASKFFGQGYNQPQHF.

In its sample, this clone was seen a few times. The CDR3 here is CASGTGRFYTF. The DNA of the CDR3 is TGTGCCAGCGGGACAGGCCGATTCTACACCTTC. The chain recombines TRBV6-5 with TRBJ1-2; 8 bases agree with TRBD1. The CDR3 spans 11 residues. CDR1 and CDR2 (germline): MNHEY, SVGAGI. V lost 8 bases to trimming and J lost 10 bases; unmatched junction nucleotides: 6.

CDR3 sequence reads: CATSRGRTGLQETQYF. CDR3 nucleotides: TGTGCCACCAGCAGAGGTCGGACAGGGCTCCAAGAGACCCAGTACTTC. This chain connects TRBV15 to TRBJ2-5, with TRBD1 matching 8 bases. CDR1 is LNHNV and CDR2 is YYDKDF in the germline V gene (reference sequence). The junction had 5 bases not matched to a gene; V was cut back by 1 base and J by 1 base. The CDR3 totals 16 residues.

The V call is TRBV7-8, the J call TRBJ2-7; TRBD1 matches at 9 bases. This CDR3 has 15 amino acids. Trimming at V came to 5 bases and at J to 6 bases, leaving 11 bases not matched to a gene. Germline assignment: CDR1 SGHVS and CDR2 FQNEAQ. For the CDR3, the DNA is TGTGCCAGCAGCACCGGGACAGGGTTGTGGAGCGAGCAGTACTTC. Its translation is CASSTGTGLWSEQYF.

This clone was seen only a few times. This chain connects TRBV9 to TRBJ2-2, with 9 bases that match TRBD2. CDR1 and CDR2 from the germline V gene are SGDLS and YYNGEE. The CDR3 sequence is 20 residues long. V gave up 4 bases and J gave up 5 bases; unmatched junction bases: 21. CDR3: CASSPHFGAGGQAGTGELFF. Written as DNA, the CDR3 is TGTGCCAGCAGCCCTCATTTCGGGGCGGGAGGGCAGGCGGGGACCGGGGAGCTGTTTTTT.

The V gene is TRBV9, the J gene TRBJ2-1; 10 bases align to TRBD1. V shed 4 bases, J shed 9 bases, and the junction held 16 bases outside the gene matches. The CDR3 is 17 residues long. Germline V gene lookup returns CDR1 SGDLS and CDR2 YYNGEE. The CDR3 bases are TGTGCCAGCAGCTTCCTCGGTGGGACAGGGGTTGTGGGTGAGCAGTTCTTC. Residues: CASSFLGGTGVVGEQFF.

The chain joins TRBV5-1 to TRBJ2-1, with TRBD2 as a possible D gene (5 bases). CDR3 length: 16 amino acids. V shed 0 bases and J shed 3 bases, with 13 bases lying between them. The germline V gene encodes CDR1 SGHRS and CDR2 YFSETQ. The CDR3 sequence is CASSLDPSGLYNEQFF. The CDR3 DNA is TGCGCCAGCAGCTTGGACCCCAGCGGCCTCTACAATGAGCAGTTCTTC. Based on the CDR3 plus reference TRBV5-1 and TRBJ2-1, the full variable domain is KAGVTQTPRYLIKTRGQQVTLSCSPISGHRSVSWYQQTPGQGLQFLFEYFSETQRNKGNFPGRFSGRQFSNSRSEMNVSTLELGDSALYLCASSLDPSGLYNEQFFGPGTRLTVL.

Only a few counts were recorded for this clone. The J gene is TRBJ1-1, the V gene TRBV6-5, with TRBD1 as a possible D gene (5 bases). The CDR3 is 12 amino acids. V was trimmed by 2 bases and J by 7 bases, leaving 8 bases between them. Per the germline V gene, CDR1 is MNHEY and CDR2 is SVGAGI. The CDR3 loop reads CASSYGAGEAFF. The CDR3 DNA is TGTGCCAGCAGTTACGGGGCCGGTGAAGCTTTCTTT.

Turning to this clone: Additional DNA sequences in this sample encode the identical CDR3. The genes are TRBV7-2 and TRBJ2-7; D perhaps matches TRBD2 (5 bases). The CDR3 sequence is 14 residues long. The germline V and J ends were trimmed by 1 base and 2 bases, with 9 bases remaining between them. CDR1 and CDR2 (germline): SGHTA, FQGNSA. CDR3 region: CASSLGGRAYEQYF. CDR3 DNA: TGTGCCAGCAGCTTAGGCGGGCGAGCCTACGAGCAGTACTTC.

This chain uses TRBV30 with TRBJ1-3; no reliable D call. Germline CDR1 and CDR2: GTSNPN and SVGIG (reference sequence). V gave up 3 bases and J gave up 0 bases, with 12 bases separating them. CDR3 size: 15 residues. The CDR3 coding sequence is TGTGCCTGGAGCAAATTGAGGATCTCTGGAAACACCATATATTTT. This encodes CAWSKLRISGNTIYF.

The genes are TRBV19 and TRBJ2-6, with 8 bases lining up with TRBD1. The CDR3 contains 17 residues. Germline assignment: CDR1 LNHDA and CDR2 SQIVND (reference sequence). J lost 0 bases, V lost 7 bases, and 8 bases had no gene match. The CDR3 region is CASTLSRGPSGANVLTF. In DNA, the CDR3 is TGTGCCAGTACCCTTTCCAGGGGGCCCTCTGGGGCCAACGTCCTGACTTTC.

Only a few counts were recorded for this clone. The chain carries TRBV10-3 and TRBJ2-6; no reliable D call. The CDR3 sequence is 13 residues long. Per germline, CDR1 ENHRY and CDR2 SYGVKD. Trimming stripped 10 bases from V and 0 bases from J, with 7 bases between. CDR3 loop: CATSSSGANVLTF. The CDR3 DNA reads TGTGCCACTTCTAGCTCTGGGGCCAACGTCCTGACTTTC.

The chain employs TRBV28 and TRBJ2-2, with 10 bases identical to TRBD2. Unmatched junction bases numbered 3, after V lost 5 bases and J lost 0 bases. This CDR3 contains 16 residues. Germline CDR1 is MDHEN and CDR2 is SYDVKM. The CDR3: CASSGAGGTNTGELFF. Here the CDR3 DNA reads TGTGCCAGCAGTGGAGCGGGAGGGACGAACACCGGGGAGCTGTTTTTT.

The CDR3 bases are TGTGCCATCAGTGAAGCGGGAGAGCTAGTAGATACGCAGTATTTT. As protein: CAISEAGELVDTQYF. V and J are TRBV10-3 and TRBJ2-3; 8 nucleotides match TRBD2. Germline V CDR1 and CDR2: ENHRY, SYGVKD. The CDR3 has 15 residues. With 3 bases clipped from V and 5 bases from J, the junction kept 7 bases outside the gene matches.

The gene calls are TRBV25-1 and TRBJ1-1; 7 nucleotides agree with TRBD1. There are 13 residues in the CDR3. Per germline, CDR1 MGHDK and CDR2 SYGVNS. Trimming at V came to 7 bases and at J to 4 bases, leaving 6 bases not matched to a gene. CDR3 residues: CASTRRGSTEAFF. The DNA of the CDR3 is TGTGCCAGCACGCGCAGGGGGAGCACTGAAGCTTTCTTT.

This chain joins TRBV30 and TRBJ2-7; 11 bases are shared with TRBD2. The CDR3 sequence is 14 residues long. Germline lookup yields CDR1 GTSNPN and CDR2 SVGIG (reference sequence). With V trimmed by 1 base and J by 5 bases, 4 bases remained unmatched. The CDR3 coding sequence is TGTGCCTGGAGTGGACTAGCGGGAACTAACGAGCAGTACTTC. Translation gives CAWSGLAGTNEQYF.

The CDR3 DNA reads as TGTGCCAGCAGCTTGGCCGGCAGCACAAGGGGGTTCGAGCATTTT. Protein sequence: CASSLAGSTRGFEHF. The chain employs TRBV5-6 and TRBJ1-5; TRBD1 is a possible D gene (6 bases). The CDR3 has 15 residues. CDR1 and CDR2 (germline): SGHDT, YYEEEE. V dropped 0 bases and J dropped 14 bases, with 21 bases sitting between them.

This clone was found a few times. V usage is TRBV7-2 and J usage is TRBJ2-7, with 8 bases identical to TRBD2. With V trimmed by 5 bases and J by 3 bases, 6 bases remained unmatched. There are 14 residues in the CDR3. CDR1 is SGHTA, CDR2 FQGNSA, per germline. DNA of the CDR3: TGTGCCAGCAGCCCGGGACTAGTGAGCTACGAGCAGTACTTC. Translation gives CASSPGLVSYEQYF.

Only a few counts were recorded for this clone. V gene TRBV9 combines with J gene TRBJ2-1, with D tentatively TRBD1 (6 bases). Deletions cut 0 bases from V and 7 bases from J, with 17 bases between. Germline CDR1 SGDLS, CDR2 YYNGEE. This CDR3 region has 16 residues. In DNA, the CDR3 is TGTGCCAGCAGCGTAGGGGCCGGGACAATGAGGAATGAGCAGTTCTTC. Protein product: CASSVGAGTMRNEQFF.

This clone was seen a few times. CDR3: CASSVEEIGRGSTDTQYF. The CDR3 DNA sequence: TGTGCCAGCAGCGTAGAGGAAATAGGGCGGGGGAGCACAGATACGCAGTATTTT. The V gene is TRBV9, the J gene TRBJ2-3; 7 nucleotides agree with TRBD2. The CDR3 is 18 amino acids. Trimming took 0 bases from V and 0 from J; bases not matched to a gene: 10. Germline V CDR1 and CDR2: SGDLS, YYNGEE.

The chain links TRBV27 to TRBJ2-1, with TRBD2 as a possible D gene (6 bases). Per germline, CDR1 MNHEY and CDR2 SMNVEV (reference sequence). V lost 5 bases to trimming and J lost 0 bases, with 14 bases between them. The CDR3 sequence is 16 residues long. The DNA of the CDR3 is TGTGCCAGCAGTCCATTAGCGGTAGGCTCCTACAATGAGCAGTTCTTC. It specifies CASSPLAVGSYNEQFF.

The sample holds a few counts of this clone. The rearrangement joins TRBV28 to TRBJ2-1; 7 bases fit TRBD2. The CDR3 loop spans 14 amino acids. CDR1 is MDHEN and CDR2 is SYDVKM in the germline V gene. The trim removed 6 bases at V and 10 bases at J, leaving 12 bases unmatched. This CDR3 is CASRIAGSPLEQFF. CDR3 coding DNA: TGTGCCAGCAGGATAGCGGGTTCCCCGTTGGAGCAGTTCTTC.

The genes are TRBV2 and TRBJ2-2; perhaps TRBD1 as D (6 bases). Germline-derived CDR1 and CDR2 are SNHLY and FYNNEI. The CDR3 is 13 residues long. V was shortened by 6 bases and J by 6 bases, with 11 bases between the two germline ends. CDR3 DNA: TGTGCCAGCAGACTACAGGGCCCCGGGGAGCTGTTTTTT. Translated: CASRLQGPGELFF.